What follows describes a single T cell receptor (beta chain). The sample comes from a study of blood T cell repertoires in COVID-19. Method: immunoSEQ multiplex PCR; TCRdb's copy keeps in-frame clones and lacks some. The table has about 250,000 clones, about four fifths seen once. This sequence was found in a man aged 45 to 65 with acute or convalescent COVID-19. The specimen sequenced was peripheral blood.

The CDR3 region is CARSLAFWTGGLYSNQPQHF. The CDR3 nucleotides read TGTGCCAGAAGCTTAGCCTTTTGGACAGGGGGCCTCTATAGCAATCAGCCCCAGCATTTT. The V gene is TRBV5-3, the J gene TRBJ1-5; 11 bases fit TRBD1. TRBV5-3 is an ORF; its function is uncertain. The CDR3 is made up of 20 amino acids. J gave up 0 bases and V 2 bases, and 13 bases lay outside the gene matches.